The next 11 T cell receptor beta chains were all read from a single sample in a study of shared clonotypes between healthy human individuals. The method was immunoSEQ multiplex PCR; TCRdb's version includes in-frame clones alone and lacks a portion of them. The sample comprises 500,000 to 700,000 clones, roughly 95% of which are singletons, and over 0.095% rests with the top ten. Terminally differentiated effector memory CD45RA+ cells were left out of the naive CD8 fraction, which was CD45RO-negative and positively selected for CCR7. Sequences were obtained from naive CD8+ T cells sorted from blood. These receptors came from a woman aged 25 to 39 in good health.

The chain uses TRBV19 and TRBJ2-1, with D unclear. Germline CDR1 and CDR2: LNHDA and SQIVND (reference sequence). Trimming stripped 3 bases from V and 0 bases from J, with 9 bases between. This CDR3 is built from 15 residues. CDR3 in amino acids: CASSIQESSYNEQFF. In DNA, the CDR3 is TGTGCCAGTAGTATCCAGGAAAGCTCCTACAATGAGCAGTTCTTC.

The chain links TRBV15 to TRBJ2-5; D remains ambiguous. V was trimmed by 3 bases and J by 3 bases, leaving 8 bases between them. Germline CDR1 and CDR2: LNHNV and YYDKDF (reference sequence). The CDR3 covers 13 residues. DNA for the CDR3: TGTGCCACCAGCAGTGGCGGAAAAGAGACCCAGTACTTC. Its translation: CATSSGGKETQYF.

The chain recombines TRBV7-8 with TRBJ1-5, with TRBD1 matching 7 bases. The CDR3 sequence is 17 residues long. From germline, CDR1 is SGHVS and CDR2 FQNEAQ. V was clipped by 2 bases and J by 0 bases; unmatched bases: 7. CDR3: CASSLWWDSNSNQPQHF. CDR3 coding DNA: TGTGCCAGCAGCTTATGGTGGGACAGCAATAGCAATCAGCCCCAGCATTTT.

The chain has TRBV5-6 and TRBJ1-2, with 7 nucleotides matching TRBD1. Germline trimming cut 4 bases from V and 0 bases from J; bases unmatched to any gene: 6. CDR1 is SGHDT and CDR2 is YYEEEE in the germline V gene. The CDR3 has 15 residues. The CDR3 sequence: CASSIGTAPNYGYTF. The CDR3 DNA follows: TGTGCCAGCAGCATAGGGACAGCCCCTAACTATGGCTACACCTTC.

The chain carries TRBV18 and TRBJ1-1; a possible D gene is TRBD1 (5 bases). The CDR3 totals 12 residues. Trimming left V 4 bases short and J 4 bases short, with 7 bases between. Looked up from germline, CDR1 is KGHSH and CDR2 is LQKENI. CDR3 nucleotide sequence: TGTGCCAGCTCACGGACAAGCACTGAAGCTTTCTTT. Its protein is CASSRTSTEAFF.

The chain uses TRBV28 and TRBJ1-1, with 8 bases aligning to TRBD1. The trim removed 6 bases at V and 6 bases at J, leaving 6 bases unmatched. From germline, CDR1 is MDHEN and CDR2 SYDVKM. The CDR3 length is 13 residues. This CDR3 is CASSWTGMPEAFF. The CDR3 DNA reads TGTGCCAGCAGCTGGACAGGGATGCCTGAAGCTTTCTTT.

The gene calls are TRBV28 and TRBJ1-6, with D tentatively TRBD1 (6 bases). The CDR3 is made up of 12 amino acids. V was clipped by 3 bases and J by 14 bases, with 11 bases between them. The germline gives CDR1 MDHEN, CDR2 SYDVKM. The CDR3 reads CASSLGAFSLHF. The DNA of the CDR3 is TGTGCCAGCAGTTTGGGGGCCTTCTCCCTCCACTTT.

This rearrangement joins TRBV7-8 to TRBJ2-3; no clear D gene. The CDR3 consists of 15 residues. Trimming pared 2 bases from V and 4 bases from J, leaving 13 bases between. The V gene's germline CDR1 is SGHVS and CDR2 FQNEAQ. CDR3: CASSLLVQVSDTQYF. Here the CDR3 DNA reads TGTGCCAGCAGCTTACTAGTTCAGGTCTCAGATACGCAGTATTTT.

The CDR3 loop reads CASSLAISSGSATDTQYF. CDR3 coding DNA: TGTGCCAGCAGCTTAGCAATTTCTAGCGGGAGCGCCACAGATACGCAGTATTTT. The chain has TRBV7-8 and TRBJ2-3; 10 nucleotides match TRBD2. J was trimmed by 2 bases and V by 0 bases; bases with no gene match: 8. There are 18 residues in the CDR3. Germline V lookup: CDR1 SGHVS, CDR2 FQNEAQ.

The genes are TRBV14 and TRBJ2-1, with 7 bases aligning to TRBD2. The CDR3 is made up of 16 amino acids. Germline V gene data show CDR1 as SGHDN and CDR2 as FVKESK. With 2 bases clipped from V and 0 bases from J, the junction kept 4 bases outside the gene matches. The chain's CDR3 is CASSQLAVSSYNEQFF. CDR3 nucleotides: TGTGCCAGCAGCCAACTAGCGGTGAGCTCCTACAATGAGCAGTTCTTC.

In the case of this clone: Germline and junction disagree at one end, which may indicate a read error. The chain has TRBV7-9 and TRBJ2-7; perhaps D is TRBD1 or TRBD2 (6 bases each). There are 12 residues in the CDR3. Germline CDR1 reads SEHNR; CDR2 reads FQNEAQ (reference sequence). The CDR3, as DNA: TGTGCCAGCAGCTCCGGGGGCTACGGGCAGTACTTC. Its protein is CASSSGGYGQYF.